The clone carrying this T cell receptor beta chain was picked up a small number of times. Its antigen is not identified. Donors were systemically healthy Caucasian individuals from Russia aged 6 to 90 years. The sample comes from a study of blood T cells in healthy people across ages. With a J-beta primer mix and a sample-barcoded 5' primer, a second PCR ran about 7 to 12 cycles. All cDNA molecules were each tagged by a template-switch adaptor with 12 random nucleotides. One entry per CDR3 protein, called by TCRdb with MiXCR from the 5' RACE reads. Of 1.5 million to 2 million distinct CDR3 sequences in the sample, about 28% are singletons; the top ten hold roughly 8.2%. Study conclusions and caveats: In long-lived donors, naive CD4+ cell counts and diversity exceeded those of aged donors. Age brought a roughly linear fall in TCR beta diversity measured per million T cells.

Germline V gene lookup returns CDR1 SGHTA and CDR2 FQGNSA. The trim removed 1 base at V and 7 bases at J, leaving 2 bases unmatched. This CDR3 has 15 amino acids. This clonotype was obtained from a woman aged 30 to 39 in good health. Sequencing was performed on blood. The chain carries TRBV7-2 and TRBJ2-1, with 12 bases fitting TRBD2. The CDR3 DNA follows: TGTGCCAGCAGCTTAGATCTAGCGGGGGGGAATGAGCAGTTCTTC. It encodes CASSLDLAGGNEQFF.